This passage covers 5 T cell receptor beta chains from one sample sequenced in a study of blood T cell repertoires in COVID-19. Data came from immunoSEQ multiplex PCR; TCRdb stores just in-frame clones and leaves some out. The sample lists 130,000 to 150,000 clones, about four fifths occurring once. Material for sequencing was peripheral blood. The source of these receptors is a human donor in a cohort sampled during active COVID-19.

V is TRBV7-2 and J is TRBJ2-3, with D hard to call. The CDR3 sequence is 14 residues long. Germline CDR1 reads SGHTA; CDR2 reads FQGNSA. The V end lost 0 bases, the J end lost 4 bases, and 8 bases lay between the germline ends. The CDR3 loop reads CASSLALGPDTQYF. The CDR3 region has the DNA TGTGCCAGCAGCTTAGCGTTGGGCCCAGATACGCAGTATTTT.

The genes are TRBV6-1 and TRBJ1-6; TRBD1 aligns across 7 bases. The V gene end was trimmed by 2 bases and the J gene end by 13 bases; junction bases not matched to a gene: 8. The CDR3 length is 14 residues. Germline V lookup: CDR1 MNHNS, CDR2 SASEGT. The CDR3 loop is CASSESRGLGPLHF. CDR3 coding DNA: TGTGCCAGCAGTGAATCTAGGGGGCTAGGGCCCCTCCACTTT.

This chain joins TRBV20-1 and TRBJ2-1, with unresolved D. Germline assignment: CDR1 DFQATT and CDR2 SNEGSKA (reference sequence). The CDR3 totals 16 residues. V dropped 3 bases and J dropped 0 bases, with 15 bases sitting between them. Here the CDR3 DNA reads TGCAGTGCTAGTCACGCCCGGAGCCTCTCCTACAATGAGCAGTTCTTC. It encodes CSASHARSLSYNEQFF.

V and J are TRBV3-1 (or the pseudogene TRBV3-2) and TRBJ2-5; tentatively, D is TRBD1 (5 bases). The CDR3 extends over 13 amino acids. Germline V gene sequence: CDR1 LGHDT, CDR2 YNNKEL (reference sequence). Trimming removed 5 bases from V and 4 bases from J, with 11 bases in between. CDR3 sequence reads: CASSETASETQYF. CDR3 DNA: TGTGCCAGCAGCGAGACAGCCTCAGAGACCCAGTACTTC.

The chain employs TRBV19 and TRBJ2-3; possible D gene TRBD1, 6 bases. The CDR3 loop spans 15 amino acids. Germline-derived CDR1 and CDR2 are LNHDA and SQIVND (reference sequence). Deletions cut 3 bases from V and 0 bases from J, with 10 bases between. CDR3 nucleotide sequence: TGTGCCAGTAGTATGAAGGGACAAAGCACAGATACGCAGTATTTT. Its translation: CASSMKGQSTDTQYF.